The source of this TCR beta chain is a study of T cells in Graves' hyperthyroidism and ophthalmopathy. Template material for amplifying TCR beta CDR3 regions consisted of RNA transcripts. A first-round RT-PCR of the TCR CDR3 used the HTBI primer set. A single record per CDR3 protein comes from TCRdb applying MiXCR to the multiplex PCR reads. The sample lists about 690,000 distinct CDR3 sequences, 15% to 20% occurring once. V lost 2 bases, J lost 4 bases, and 15 bases lay in between. Germline V gene sequence: CDR1 SGDLS, CDR2 YYNGEE. The CDR3 is 15 amino acids. Sequenced sample: blood. The sequence was collected from a man between 45 and 60 years old with Graves' hyperthyroidism. This chain uses TRBV9 with TRBJ1-1, with D possibly matching TRBD1 (6 bases). CDR3 protein: CASSVTGIKGTEAFF. The CDR3 nucleotides read TGTGCCAGCAGCGTTACAGGGATCAAGGGCACTGAAGCTTTCTTT.